The 14 T cell receptor beta chains given below trace back to one sample, sequenced in a study of T cell repertoires in cytomegalovirus infection. TCRdb redid the calling of the reads with MiXCR, one entry per CDR3 protein. The profile shows about 770,000 distinct CDR3 sequences, approximately 32% of them singletons. Antigen specificity for these receptors is unknown. The sample in question was cultured CD8+ T cells from PBMCs, obtained from culture after CMV antigen stimulation. The origin of the receptors is a human donor in good health (CMV status not recorded). Some clones in this sample may be carry-over from other donors' samples.

The rearrangement links TRBV7-2 to TRBJ1-1, with 7 nucleotides matching TRBD1. This CDR3 is built from 17 residues. The germline V gene has CDR1 SGHTA and CDR2 FQGNSA. Trimming took 1 base from V and 2 from J; bases not matched to a gene: 10. The CDR3 protein is CASSLVYRRDSNTEAFF. As DNA, the CDR3 is TGTGCCAGCAGCTTAGTTTATCGTAGGGACAGCAACACTGAAGCTTTCTTT. Filled out from reference TRBV7-2 and TRBJ1-1, the complete variable domain reads GAGVSQSPSNKVTEKGKDVELRCDPISGHTALYWYRQSLGQGLEFLIYFQGNSAPDKSGLPSDRFSAERTGGSVSTLTIQRTQQEDSAVYLCASSLVYRRDSNTEAFFGQGTRLTVV.

The J gene is TRBJ2-5, the V gene TRBV6-6; TRBD1 matches at 9 bases. This CDR3 contains 14 residues. V lost 2 bases, J lost 5 bases, and 3 bases stayed unmatched. The germline gives CDR1 MNHNY, CDR2 SVGAGI (reference sequence). CDR3 sequence reads: CASSYRDRVETQYF. CDR3 nucleotides: TGTGCCAGCAGTTACAGGGACAGGGTCGAGACCCAGTACTTC.

This clonotype was counted only a few times. V is TRBV6-4 and J is TRBJ2-1; perhaps TRBD2 as D (6 bases). V was pared by 10 bases and J by 0 bases, with 25 bases between. Germline V gene sequence: CDR1 MRHNA, CDR2 SNTAGT. This CDR3 has 18 amino acids. DNA for the CDR3: TGTGCCACCACCCCGGCGGGCGGGGCCCGGGACTCCTACAATGAGCAGTTCTTC. Encoded protein: CATTPAGGARDSYNEQFF.

In its sample, this clonotype was seen a few times. The chain combines TRBV7-3 with TRBJ2-1; the D gene is possibly TRBD1 (6 bases). The CDR3 has 13 amino acids. Trimming took 5 bases from V and 9 from J, leaving 14 bases between them. Germline assignment: CDR1 SGHTA and CDR2 FQGTGA. CDR3 sequence (DNA): TGTGCCAGCAGCCCACCGAACAGGGTTGAGCAGTTCTTC. Residues: CASSPPNRVEQFF. Together with reference TRBV7-3 and TRBJ2-1, the CDR3 gives the full variable domain: GAGVSQTPSNKVTEKGKYVELRCDPISGHTALYWYRQSLGQGPEFLIYFQGTGAADDSGLPNDRFFAVRPEGSVSTLKIQRTERGDSAVYLCASSPPNRVEQFFGPGTRLTVL.

This clonotype has a handful of counts. This chain links TRBV12-5 with TRBJ1-1, with D possibly TRBD1 on 5 matching bases. Trimming shortened V by 1 base and J by 3 bases, and 9 bases separated the two germline ends. Germline assignment: CDR1 LGHNT and CDR2 FRNRAP. The CDR3 contains 14 residues. The CDR3 region is CASGLGARDTEAFF. In DNA form, the CDR3 reads TGTGCTAGTGGTTTGGGGGCCAGGGACACTGAAGCTTTCTTT.

This clonotype was counted only a few times. The chain joins TRBV19 to TRBJ1-1; no clear D gene. Trimming took off 7 bases at V and 7 bases at J, with 16 bases between the two ends. Germline V gene sequence: CDR1 LNHDA, CDR2 SQIVND (reference sequence). This CDR3 has 13 residues. CDR3 loop: CASNRARTGEAFF. CDR3 bases: TGTGCCAGTAATAGGGCTAGGACGGGTGAAGCTTTCTTT.

This clonotype was counted only a few times. One junction end disagrees with the germline gene, perhaps due to a read error. This CDR3 reads CASSYLVPGQSSYNEQFF. Written as DNA, the CDR3 is TGTGCCAGCAGCTACTTAGTCCCGGGACAGAGCTCCTACAATGAGCAGTTCTTC. The chain uses TRBV6-6 and TRBJ2-1, with 7 bases aligning to TRBD1. The CDR3 extends over 18 amino acids. In germline, CDR1 is MNHNY, CDR2 SVGAGI (reference sequence).

This chain joins TRBV7-2 and TRBJ1-4, with D hard to call. Trimming stripped 5 bases from V and 8 bases from J, with 12 bases between. Germline V lookup: CDR1 SGHTA, CDR2 FQGNSA. CDR3 length equals 13 residues. CDR3 residues: CASSTSAGEKLFF. DNA for the CDR3: TGTGCCAGCAGCACTTCCGCCGGGGAAAAACTGTTTTTT.

In this sample, this clonotype turned up a few times. The chain recombines TRBV12-3 or TRBV12-4 with TRBJ1-5, with 7 bases that match TRBD1. The CDR3 runs 13 residues. V lost 7 bases to trimming and J lost 6 bases; unmatched junction nucleotides: 6. In nucleotides, the CDR3 is TGTGCCAGCAACAGGGGTGCAGGTCAGCCCCAGCATTTT. Its protein product is CASNRGAGQPQHF.

The rearrangement joins TRBV9 to TRBJ2-3; TRBD2 aligns across 10 bases. CDR3 length equals 16 residues. CDR1 SGDLS and CDR2 YYNGEE come from the germline V gene. Unmatched junction bases numbered 4, after V lost 0 bases and J lost 3 bases. The CDR3 region has the DNA TGTGCCAGCAGCGTAGAAAGCGGGGGGGCAACAGATACGCAGTATTTT. Protein product: CASSVESGGATDTQYF.

This clonotype was detected ten times or more. This chain uses TRBV29-1 with TRBJ1-2, with TRBD1 identical over 7 bases. This CDR3 spans 15 amino acids. Per germline, CDR1 SQVTM and CDR2 ANQGSEA. V dropped 2 bases and J dropped 0; count of bases not matched to a gene: 6. The DNA of the CDR3 is TGCAGCGTTGAATATGGGACAGAGACTAACTATGGCTACACCTTC. It codes for CSVEYGTETNYGYTF.

This clonotype was observed a few times. CDR3: CASSSTASYGYTF. The DNA of the CDR3 is TGTGCCAGCAGTTCTACTGCAAGCTATGGCTACACCTTC. The chain employs TRBV27 and TRBJ1-2; no definite D call. The germline CDR1 and CDR2 sequences are MNHEY and SMNVEV (reference sequence). V dropped 4 bases and J dropped 4 bases, with 10 bases sitting between them. The CDR3 extends over 13 amino acids.

This clonotype was picked up many times. The chain uses TRBV7-9 and TRBJ1-4; D ambiguous. The germline gives CDR1 SEHNR, CDR2 FQNEAQ (reference sequence). Trimming removed 1 base at V and 4 bases at J, with 16 bases between. This CDR3 is built from 17 residues. For the CDR3, the DNA is TGTGCCAGCAGCTTAGGCACCGAGGCCTATAGTAATGAAAAACTGTTTTTT. This sequence encodes CASSLGTEAYSNEKLFF.

The chain carries TRBV5-6 and TRBJ2-1; 9 bases are shared with TRBD1. There are 14 residues in the CDR3. Germline trimming cut 6 bases from V and 8 bases from J; bases unmatched to any gene: 9. CDR1 and CDR2 (germline): SGHDT, YYEEEE. CDR3 sequence (DNA): TGTGCCAGCACCGACCTGGGGGACAGGGATGAGCAGTTCTTC. Amino acid sequence: CASTDLGDRDEQFF.